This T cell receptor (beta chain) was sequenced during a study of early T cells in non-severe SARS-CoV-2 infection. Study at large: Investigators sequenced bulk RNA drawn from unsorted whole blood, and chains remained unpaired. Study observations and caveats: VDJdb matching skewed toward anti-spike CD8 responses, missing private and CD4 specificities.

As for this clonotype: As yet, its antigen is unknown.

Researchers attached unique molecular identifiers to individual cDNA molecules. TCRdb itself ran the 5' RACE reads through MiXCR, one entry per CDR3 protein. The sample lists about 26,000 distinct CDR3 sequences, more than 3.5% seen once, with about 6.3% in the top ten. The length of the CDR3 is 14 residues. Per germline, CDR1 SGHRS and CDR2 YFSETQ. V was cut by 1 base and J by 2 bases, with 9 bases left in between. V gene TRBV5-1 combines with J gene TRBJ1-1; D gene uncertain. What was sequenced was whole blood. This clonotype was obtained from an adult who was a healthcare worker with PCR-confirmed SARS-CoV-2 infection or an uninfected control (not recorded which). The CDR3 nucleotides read TGCGCCAGCAGCTTGACGTACTTCAACACTGAAGCTTTCTTT. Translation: CASSLTYFNTEAFF.